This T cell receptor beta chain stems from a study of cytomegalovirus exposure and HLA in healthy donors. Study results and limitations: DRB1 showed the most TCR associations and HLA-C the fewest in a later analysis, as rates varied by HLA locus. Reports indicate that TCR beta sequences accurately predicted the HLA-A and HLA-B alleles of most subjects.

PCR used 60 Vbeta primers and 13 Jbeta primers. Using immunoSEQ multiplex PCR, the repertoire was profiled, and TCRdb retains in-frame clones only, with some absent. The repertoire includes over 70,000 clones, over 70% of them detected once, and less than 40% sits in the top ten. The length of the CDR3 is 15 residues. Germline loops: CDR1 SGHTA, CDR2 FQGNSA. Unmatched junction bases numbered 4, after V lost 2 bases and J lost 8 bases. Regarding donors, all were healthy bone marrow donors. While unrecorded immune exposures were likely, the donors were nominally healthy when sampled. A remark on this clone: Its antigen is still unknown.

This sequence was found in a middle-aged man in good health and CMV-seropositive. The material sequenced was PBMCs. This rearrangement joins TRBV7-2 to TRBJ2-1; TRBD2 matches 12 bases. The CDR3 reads CASSLRTSGRHEQFF. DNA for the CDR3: TGTGCCAGCAGCTTACGTACTAGCGGGAGGCATGAGCAGTTCTTC.